This T cell receptor beta chain is drawn from a study of shared clonotypes between healthy human individuals. The study, taken as a whole, reports: Clonotype sharing among donors was expected to depend on sequencing depth.

Concerning this clone: Antigen: not known.

DNA from unsorted PBMC was sequenced on ten immunoSEQ deep assay plates. The table came from immunoSEQ multiplex PCR; TCRdb's copy has only in-frame clones and leaves some out. The table lists approximately 480,000 clones, about three quarters of them singletons, with roughly an eighth in the top ten. Sequenced sample: PBMCs. This TCR came from a woman aged 40 to 49 in good health. Some clones in this sample may be carry-over from other donors' samples.

The CDR3 region has the DNA TGTGCCAGCAGCGCCGGCGGAGGTTGGGATACGCAGTATTTT. Its translation: CASSAGGGWDTQYF. This chain uses TRBV7-2 with TRBJ2-3; tentative D call: TRBD2 (5 bases). V lost 5 bases to trimming and J lost 6 bases, with 15 bases between them. CDR3 size: 14 residues. The V gene's germline CDR1 is SGHTA and CDR2 FQGNSA.